The 18 T cell receptor beta chains given below trace back to one sample, sequenced in a study of T cell changes during pregnancy in multiple sclerosis. The method was immunoSEQ multiplex PCR; TCRdb's version includes in-frame clones alone and lacks a portion of them. This sample has roughly 35,000 clones, with approximately 85% found just once. The material sequenced was CD4+ T cells from peripheral blood mononuclear cells, taken before pregnancy. These TCRs come from a female donor with multiple sclerosis, enrolled in a pregnancy study.

In DNA form, the CDR3 reads TGTGCCAGCAGTCCCGGGACAGGGCTGGAGAATGAGCAGTTCTTC. Its protein product is CASSPGTGLENEQFF. This chain uses TRBV9 with TRBJ2-1; 9 bases map to TRBD1. Per the germline V gene, CDR1 is SGDLS and CDR2 is YYNGEE. Trimming at V came to 5 bases and at J to 7 bases, leaving 10 bases not matched to a gene. CDR3 length: 15 residues.

This chain joins TRBV29-1 and TRBJ1-3; maybe TRBD1 (5 bases). With 0 bases removed from V and 2 bases from J, the gap between germline ends came to 14 bases. The CDR3 length is 16 residues. Germline CDR1 SQVTM, CDR2 ANQGSEA. CDR3 region: CSVEDPGREAGNTIYF. The CDR3 coding sequence is TGCAGCGTTGAAGATCCCGGCAGGGAGGCTGGAAACACCATATATTTT.

The chain is built from TRBV5-4 and TRBJ2-5; 9 bases are a match to TRBD2. The J segment lost 5 bases and the V segment lost 3 bases, leaving 14 bases of the junction unmatched. This CDR3 spans 17 amino acids. In germline, CDR1 is SGHNT, CDR2 YYREEE (reference sequence). CDR3 nucleotides: TGTGCCAGCAGCTCGGCGCCGTTAGCGGGAGAGGATGAGACCCAGTACTTC. It specifies CASSSAPLAGEDETQYF.

The rearrangement uses TRBV9 and TRBJ2-2; 10 nucleotides align to TRBD2. The ends lost 4 bases at V and 4 bases at J; junction bases unmatched: 4. CDR3 length equals 15 residues. Germline lookup yields CDR1 SGDLS and CDR2 YYNGEE. CDR3 nucleotides: TGTGCCAGCAGCCCCCTAGCGGGAGTCACCGGGGAGCTGTTTTTT. It specifies CASSPLAGVTGELFF.

The chain carries TRBV27 and TRBJ2-5; 7 positions match TRBD2. The length of the CDR3 is 17 residues. Germline V CDR1 and CDR2: MNHEY, SMNVEV (reference sequence). After removal of 1 base from V and 4 bases from J, the junction contained 12 bases not matched to a gene. The CDR3 DNA reads as TGTGCCAGCAGTTTATTTTTTTCCGCGTCGGGGGGAGAGACCCAGTACTTC. Its protein is CASSLFFSASGGETQYF.

A remark on this clone: Other DNA variants within this sample encode the same CDR3. The chain uses TRBV27 and TRBJ2-1; 7 bases map to TRBD1. The CDR3 loop spans 17 amino acids. V was pared by 4 bases and J by 1 base, with 10 bases of the junction left unmatched. In germline, CDR1 is MNHEY, CDR2 SMNVEV (reference sequence). The CDR3 here is CASSSNRDRGSYNEQFF. Written as DNA, the CDR3 is TGTGCCAGCAGTTCAAACCGGGACAGAGGATCCTACAATGAGCAGTTCTTC.

The V gene is TRBV7-3, the J gene TRBJ1-2; TRBD1 matches at 8 bases. The CDR3 totals 14 residues. Germline V CDR1 and CDR2: SGHTA, FQGTGA. Germline trimming cut 3 bases from V and 6 bases from J; bases unmatched to any gene: 6. The CDR3 region has the DNA TGTGCCAGCAGCTTCGGACAGGGTAGTGATGGCTACACCTTC. It codes for CASSFGQGSDGYTF.

V usage is TRBV23-1 and J usage is TRBJ2-7, with 7 bases that match TRBD1. Being an ORF, TRBV23-1 has a function that is uncertain. The V and J ends lost 4 bases and 2 bases, in that order; junction bases with no gene match: 11. The CDR3 contains 16 residues. The CDR3 here is CASSPSWGQGAYEQYF. The CDR3 nucleotides read TGCGCCAGCAGTCCCTCGTGGGGGCAGGGGGCCTACGAGCAGTACTTC.

The chain has TRBV27 and TRBJ2-1; TRBD2 matches 9 bases. The J segment lost 4 bases and the V segment lost 6 bases, leaving 4 bases of the junction unmatched. Germline assignment: CDR1 MNHEY and CDR2 SMNVEV (reference sequence). The CDR3 contains 14 residues. As DNA, the CDR3 is TGTGCCAGCAGCCTGCGGGAGGGATACAATGAGCAGTTCTTC. Protein product: CASSLREGYNEQFF.

The genes are TRBV19 and TRBJ1-2, with a tentative D call TRBD1 (6 bases). Germline CDR1 reads LNHDA; CDR2 reads SQIVND (reference sequence). The CDR3 length is 17 residues. Trimming left V 5 bases short and J 2 bases short, with 21 bases between. The CDR3 nucleotides read TGTGCCAGTAGTTCGTCCGGGACAAGGGCCGAGAACTATGGCTACACCTTC. Protein: CASSSSGTRAENYGYTF.

The genes are TRBV5-4 and TRBJ2-1; 7 positions match TRBD2. Germline CDR1 and CDR2: SGHNT and YYREEE (reference sequence). The CDR3 extends over 13 amino acids. V trimming: 4 bases; J trimming: 9 bases; junction bases outside the gene matches: 7. Here the CDR3 reads CASSPKLAIEQFF. The CDR3 DNA is TGTGCCAGCAGCCCGAAACTAGCGATTGAGCAGTTCTTC.

The chain uses TRBV5-5 and TRBJ2-7; D gene unclear. V lost 0 bases and J 3 bases, leaving 10 bases between the germline ends. The CDR3 contains 14 residues. From germline, CDR1 is SGHKS and CDR2 YYEKEE (reference sequence). Written as DNA, the CDR3 is TGTGCCAGCAGCTTGGGGCACAGAAACTACGAGCAGTACTTC. Translating it yields CASSLGHRNYEQYF. Based on the CDR3 plus reference TRBV5-5 and TRBJ2-7, the full variable domain is DAGVTQSPTHLIKTRGQQVTLRCSPISGHKSVSWYQQVLGQGPQFIFQYYEKEERGRGNFPDRFSARQFPNYSSELNVNALLLGDSALYLCASSLGHRNYEQYFGPGTRLTVT.

V gene TRBV5-1 combines with J gene TRBJ1-3, with TRBD1 identical over 7 bases. Looked up from germline, CDR1 is SGHRS and CDR2 is YFSETQ. V lost 4 bases to trimming and J lost 9 bases; unmatched junction nucleotides: 13. The CDR3 contains 15 residues. Written as DNA, the CDR3 is TGCGCCAGCAGCCCCGAGACAGGGCGGTCAAGCACCATATATTTT. It yields the protein CASSPETGRSSTIYF.

The rearrangement joins TRBV29-1 to TRBJ2-3; 8 bases map to TRBD1. J gave up 2 bases and V 7 bases, and 5 bases lay outside the gene matches. CDR3 length equals 13 residues. The germline V gene encodes CDR1 SQVTM and CDR2 ANQGSEA. DNA for the CDR3: TGCAGCGCCCAGACAGGGGTCACAGATACGCAGTATTTT. It translates to CSAQTGVTDTQYF.

The chain employs TRBV7-2 and TRBJ1-1; a weak D match, TRBD1 (5 bases). The CDR3 has 13 amino acids. The germline V gene encodes CDR1 SGHTA and CDR2 FQGNSA. Between the trimmed V and J ends, which lost 2 bases and 1 base, there was a span of 5 bases. The CDR3 sequence is CASSLQGNTEAFF. The CDR3 nucleotides are TGTGCCAGCAGCTTACAGGGGAACACTGAAGCTTTCTTT.

The chain employs TRBV12-1 and TRBJ1-4. TRBV12-1 is assigned pseudogene status. This CDR3 contains 15 residues. The CDR3 loop is CASSFEGERNEKLFF. In DNA, the CDR3 is TGTGCCAGCAGCTTTGAGGGAGAGAGGAATGAAAAACTGTTTTTT.

The chain has TRBV7-9 and TRBJ2-7; D unclear. Trimming left V 8 bases short and J 2 bases short, with 13 bases between. There are 13 residues in the CDR3. Germline V gene data show CDR1 as SEHNR and CDR2 as FQNEAQ (reference sequence). CDR3 loop: CASRGRFTYEQYF. The CDR3 DNA sequence: TGTGCCAGCCGAGGCCGCTTTACCTACGAGCAGTACTTC. The full variable domain, rest sourced from reference TRBV7-9 and TRBJ2-7, is DTGVSQNPRHKITKRGQNVTFRCDPISEHNRLYWYRQTLGQGPEFLTYFQNEAQLEKSRLLSDRFSAERPKGSFSTLEIQRTEQGDSAMYLCASRGRFTYEQYFGPGTRLTVT.

This chain connects TRBV5-4 to TRBJ2-1; D possibly corresponds to TRBD2 (5 bases). The ends were cut back, 9 bases at V and 1 base at J, with 23 bases in the middle. The CDR3 extends over 17 amino acids. Germline assignment: CDR1 SGHNT and CDR2 YYREEE (reference sequence). This CDR3 reads CATTPPKTRESYNEQFF. CDR3 nucleotide sequence: TGTGCCACCACCCCTCCAAAAACTAGGGAATCCTACAATGAGCAGTTCTTC.